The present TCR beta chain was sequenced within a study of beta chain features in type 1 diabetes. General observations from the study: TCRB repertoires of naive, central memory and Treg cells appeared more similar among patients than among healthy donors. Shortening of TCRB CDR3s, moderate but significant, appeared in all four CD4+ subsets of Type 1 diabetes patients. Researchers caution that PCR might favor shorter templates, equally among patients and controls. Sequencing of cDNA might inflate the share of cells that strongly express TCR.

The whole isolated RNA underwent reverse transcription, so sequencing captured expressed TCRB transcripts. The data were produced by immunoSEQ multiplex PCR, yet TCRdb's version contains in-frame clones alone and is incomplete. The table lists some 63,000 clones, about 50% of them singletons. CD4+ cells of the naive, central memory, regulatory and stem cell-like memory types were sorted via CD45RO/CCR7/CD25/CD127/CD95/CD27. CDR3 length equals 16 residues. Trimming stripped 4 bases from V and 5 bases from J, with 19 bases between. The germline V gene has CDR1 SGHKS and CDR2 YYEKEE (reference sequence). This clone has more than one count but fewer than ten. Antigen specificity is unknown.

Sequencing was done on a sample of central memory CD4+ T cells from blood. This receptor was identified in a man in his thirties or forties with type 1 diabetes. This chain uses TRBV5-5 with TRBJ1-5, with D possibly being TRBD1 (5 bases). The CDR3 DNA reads TGTGCCAGCAGCCCGGGGCTCTGGGGGGATTATCAGCCCCAGCATTTT. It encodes CASSPGLWGDYQPQHF.